A selection of T cell receptor beta chains follows, all from one sample in a study of neurological immune-mediated disorders. Each CDR3 protein is one row after TCRdb ran MiXCR on the 5' RACE reads. The table has approximately 100,000 distinct CDR3 sequences, more than 10% seen once. The sequenced sample consisted of PBMCs. The receptors were sampled from a female donor with HTLV-1-associated myelopathy (HAM/TSP). The CDR3 runs from the conserved cysteine through the conserved F or W. The order of the fields is V gene, J gene, clone size, D gene, CDR3 protein, CDR3 DNA. The D gene is left open where the match is weak. A row's size may be missing; if present it is once, few, many or a size class.

v_gene: TRBV5-1
j_gene: TRBJ1-2
abundance: many
d_gene: -
CDR3aa: CASSQESYGYTF
CDR3nt: TGCGCCAGCAGCCAGGAGAGCTATGGCTACACCTTC

v_gene: TRBV7-2
j_gene: TRBJ1-4
abundance: many
d_gene: -
CDR3aa: CASSPRTVGRGTNEKLFF
CDR3nt: TGTGCCAGCAGCCCACGGACGGTCGGAAGGGGAACTAATGAAAAACTGTTTTTT

v_gene: TRBV5-1
j_gene: TRBJ2-7
abundance: -
d_gene: -
CDR3aa: CASSFGSSGLGDEQYF
CDR3nt: TGCGCCAGCAGCTTTGGGTCCAGCGGCTTAGGAGACGAGCAGTACTTC

v_gene: TRBV5-1
j_gene: TRBJ2-7
abundance: many
d_gene: TRBD1
CDR3aa: CASSLVPGGPYEQYF
CDR3nt: TGCGCCAGCAGCTTGGTGCCAGGGGGCCCCTACGAGCAGTACTTC

v_gene: TRBV18
j_gene: TRBJ2-5
abundance: many
d_gene: TRBD1
CDR3aa: CASSPRDSPGGTQYF
CDR3nt: TGTGCCAGCTCACCAAGGGACAGCCCCGGTGGGACCCAGTACTTC

v_gene: TRBV12-3/TRBV12-4
j_gene: TRBJ2-3
abundance: many
d_gene: TRBD2
CDR3aa: CASSSRTSGNTDTQYF
CDR3nt: TGTGCCAGCAGTTCCAGGACTAGCGGAAACACAGATACGCAGTATTTT

v_gene: TRBV29-1
j_gene: TRBJ2-7
abundance: many
d_gene: TRBD1
CDR3aa: CSVRQGVSEMYEQYF
CDR3nt: TGCAGCGTTAGACAGGGCGTATCTGAGATGTACGAGCAGTACTTC

v_gene: TRBV12-3/TRBV12-4
j_gene: TRBJ1-2
abundance: many
d_gene: TRBD1
CDR3aa: CASSLGQNPYGYTF
CDR3nt: TGTGCCAGCAGTTTGGGACAGAACCCGTATGGCTACACCTTC

v_gene: TRBV7-2
j_gene: TRBJ1-2
abundance: many
d_gene: -
CDR3aa: CASSLRGGRTYGYTF
CDR3nt: TGTGCCAGCAGCTTACGCGGGGGGAGGACCTATGGCTACACCTTC

v_gene: TRBV20-1
j_gene: TRBJ2-2
abundance: many
d_gene: -
CDR3aa: CSVPRRTNTGELFF
CDR3nt: TGCAGTGTCCCCAGGCGAACGAACACCGGGGAGCTGTTTTTT

v_gene: TRBV29-1
j_gene: TRBJ2-6
abundance: many
d_gene: -
CDR3aa: CSALSGANVLTF
CDR3nt: TGCAGCGCTCTCTCTGGGGCCAACGTCCTGACTTTC

v_gene: TRBV20-1
j_gene: TRBJ2-1
abundance: many
d_gene: TRBD2
CDR3aa: CSASTSGGILERFF
CDR3nt: TGCAGTGCTTCGACTAGCGGGGGGATCCTAGAGCGGTTCTTC

v_gene: TRBV20-1
j_gene: TRBJ2-1
abundance: many
d_gene: TRBD2
CDR3aa: CSAFKGTSGYNEQFF
CDR3nt: TGCAGTGCTTTTAAAGGGACTAGCGGATACAATGAGCAGTTCTTC

v_gene: TRBV5-6
j_gene: TRBJ2-6
abundance: many
d_gene: TRBD1
CDR3aa: CASSSTGTGIHLEANVLTF
CDR3nt: TGTGCCAGCAGCTCAACCGGGACAGGGATCCACCTAGAGGCCAACGTCCTGACTTTC

v_gene: TRBV29-1
j_gene: TRBJ2-1
abundance: many
d_gene: -
CDR3aa: CSVEGWDEQFF
CDR3nt: TGCAGCGTTGAGGGATGGGATGAGCAGTTCTTC

v_gene: TRBV29-1
j_gene: TRBJ2-1
abundance: many
d_gene: TRBD2
CDR3aa: CSVEGRGENNEQFF
CDR3nt: TGCAGCGTTGAAGGGCGGGGGGAAAATAATGAGCAGTTCTTC

v_gene: TRBV9
j_gene: TRBJ2-3
abundance: -
d_gene: -
CDR3aa: CASSKWGDWARSSETQYF
CDR3nt: TGTGCCAGCAGCAAGTGGGGTGACTGGGCGAGATCATCAGAAACACAGTATTTT

v_gene: TRBV7-9
j_gene: TRBJ1-6
abundance: -
d_gene: -
CDR3aa: CASSLARVNSPLHF
CDR3nt: TGTGCCAGCAGCTTAGCTCGAGTGAATTCACCCCTCCACTTT

v_gene: TRBV2
j_gene: TRBJ2-7
abundance: -
d_gene: -
CDR3aa: CASSVTGLYEQYF
CDR3nt: TGTGCCAGCAGTGTAACAGGCCTCTACGAGCAGTACTTC

v_gene: TRBV5-5
j_gene: TRBJ2-7
abundance: many
d_gene: -
CDR3aa: CASSLRISDYYYEQYF
CDR3nt: TGTGCCAGCAGCCTCCGTATCAGTGACTACTACTACGAGCAGTACTTC

v_gene: TRBV6-5
j_gene: TRBJ1-2
abundance: once
d_gene: TRBD1
CDR3aa: CASSYRDRGNYGYIF
CDR3nt: TGTGCCAGCAGTTACCGGGACAGGGGTAACTATGGCTACATCTTC

v_gene: TRBV2
j_gene: TRBJ2-5
abundance: many
d_gene: -
CDR3aa: CASSEGGTNQETQYF
CDR3nt: TGTGCCAGCAGTGAAGGTGGAACAAACCAAGAGACCCAGTACTTC

v_gene: TRBV7-8
j_gene: TRBJ1-1
abundance: many
d_gene: -
CDR3aa: CASSLGAEYTEAFF
CDR3nt: TGTGCCAGCAGCTTAGGCGCGGAATACACTGAAGCTTTCTTT

v_gene: TRBV20-1
j_gene: TRBJ2-3
abundance: many
d_gene: -
CDR3aa: CSAVLTSTDTQYF
CDR3nt: TGCAGCGCCGTACTAACTAGCACAGATACGCAGTATTTT

v_gene: TRBV27
j_gene: TRBJ2-1
abundance: many
d_gene: TRBD2
CDR3aa: CASSFISGGYNNEQFF
CDR3nt: TGTGCCAGCAGTTTTATTAGCGGGGGGTATAACAATGAGCAGTTCTTC

v_gene: TRBV5-6
j_gene: TRBJ2-4
abundance: many
d_gene: TRBD1
CDR3aa: CASSIEPGGSQENIQYF
CDR3nt: TGTGCCAGCAGCATCGAACCAGGGGGCTCACAGGAAAACATTCAGTACTTC

v_gene: TRBV6-5
j_gene: TRBJ2-7
abundance: many
d_gene: -
CDR3aa: CASSPRGRTYEQYF
CDR3nt: TGTGCCAGCAGTCCTCGCGGCAGAACCTACGAGCAGTACTTC

v_gene: TRBV5-1
j_gene: TRBJ2-7
abundance: many
d_gene: -
CDR3aa: CASSSGVNQGVNEQYF
CDR3nt: TGCGCCAGCAGTTCAGGGGTAAACCAGGGTGTAAACGAGCAGTACTTC

v_gene: TRBV5-1
j_gene: TRBJ2-1
abundance: many
d_gene: -
CDR3aa: CASSSYLSSSYNEQFF
CDR3nt: TGCGCCAGCAGCTCGTATCTTAGTAGCTCCTACAATGAGCAGTTCTTC

v_gene: TRBV4-1
j_gene: TRBJ2-3
abundance: many
d_gene: -
CDR3aa: CASSLDRNTDTQYF
CDR3nt: TGCGCCAGCAGCCTGGACAGAAACACAGATACGCAGTATTTT

v_gene: TRBV29-1
j_gene: TRBJ2-3
abundance: -
d_gene: -
CDR3aa: CSVEVGRQEADTQYF
CDR3nt: TGCAGCGTTGAAGTTGGCAGACAAGAGGCAGATACGCAGTATTTT

v_gene: TRBV20-1
j_gene: TRBJ2-7
abundance: many
d_gene: TRBD2
CDR3aa: CSAKELAGREQYF
CDR3nt: TGCAGTGCTAAGGAACTAGCGGGTCGAGAGCAGTACTTC

v_gene: TRBV20-1
j_gene: TRBJ2-7
abundance: many
d_gene: -
CDR3aa: CSARDWSTLEQYF
CDR3nt: TGCAGTGCTAGAGATTGGTCGACCTTGGAGCAGTACTTC

v_gene: TRBV6-5
j_gene: TRBJ2-3
abundance: many
d_gene: -
CDR3aa: CASGSYGTQYF
CDR3nt: TGTGCCAGCGGGTCGTATGGTACGCAGTATTTT

v_gene: TRBV7-9
j_gene: TRBJ2-6
abundance: many
d_gene: -
CDR3aa: CASTHTGIGANVLTF
CDR3nt: TGTGCCAGCACCCACACCGGGATAGGGGCCAACGTCCTGACTTTC

v_gene: TRBV12-3/TRBV12-4
j_gene: TRBJ2-3
abundance: -
d_gene: TRBD2
CDR3aa: CASSLAGGSDTQYF
CDR3nt: TGTGCCAGCAGTCTAGCGGGGGGGTCAGATACGCAGTATTTT

v_gene: TRBV20-1
j_gene: TRBJ1-5
abundance: many
d_gene: -
CDR3aa: CSARGLGQLNQPQHF
CDR3nt: TGCAGTGCTAGAGGTCTGGGGCAACTCAATCAGCCCCAGCATTTT

v_gene: TRBV18
j_gene: TRBJ2-7
abundance: many
d_gene: -
CDR3aa: CASSPPPGYRGASYEQYF
CDR3nt: TGTGCCAGCTCACCACCGCCAGGCTATAGGGGGGCCTCCTACGAGCAGTACTTC

v_gene: TRBV5-6
j_gene: TRBJ2-3
abundance: many
d_gene: -
CDR3aa: CASSLVQDGGDTQYF
CDR3nt: TGTGCCAGCAGCTTGGTGCAGGACGGCGGAGATACGCAGTATTTT

v_gene: TRBV4-1
j_gene: TRBJ2-7
abundance: many
d_gene: -
CDR3aa: CASSQDPYSDEQYF
CDR3nt: TGCGCCAGCAGCCAAGACCCCTACTCGGATGAGCAGTACTTC

v_gene: TRBV5-1
j_gene: TRBJ2-3
abundance: many
d_gene: TRBD2
CDR3aa: CASSLSGGSTDTQYF
CDR3nt: TGCGCCAGCAGCCTCAGCGGGGGGTCCACAGATACGCAGTATTTT

v_gene: TRBV6-2/TRBV6-3
j_gene: TRBJ1-5
abundance: -
d_gene: -
CDR3aa: CASSYGGGNQPQHF
CDR3nt: TGTGCCAGCAGTTACGGTGGGGGAAATCAGCCCCAGCATTTT

v_gene: TRBV7-2
j_gene: TRBJ2-3
abundance: -
d_gene: TRBD2
CDR3aa: CASSLLAGGHTDTQYF
CDR3nt: TGTGCCAGCAGCCTACTAGCGGGGGGGCACACAGATACGCAGTATTTT

v_gene: TRBV15
j_gene: TRBJ2-5
abundance: many
d_gene: TRBD2
CDR3aa: CATSLGLAGGQETQYF
CDR3nt: TGTGCTACCAGCCTTGGACTAGCGGGGGGACAAGAGACCCAGTACTTC

v_gene: TRBV5-1
j_gene: TRBJ1-6
abundance: many
d_gene: -
CDR3aa: CASSLGALTDNSPLHF
CDR3nt: TGCGCCAGCAGCTTGGGCGCTCTAACCGATAATTCACCCCTCCACTTT